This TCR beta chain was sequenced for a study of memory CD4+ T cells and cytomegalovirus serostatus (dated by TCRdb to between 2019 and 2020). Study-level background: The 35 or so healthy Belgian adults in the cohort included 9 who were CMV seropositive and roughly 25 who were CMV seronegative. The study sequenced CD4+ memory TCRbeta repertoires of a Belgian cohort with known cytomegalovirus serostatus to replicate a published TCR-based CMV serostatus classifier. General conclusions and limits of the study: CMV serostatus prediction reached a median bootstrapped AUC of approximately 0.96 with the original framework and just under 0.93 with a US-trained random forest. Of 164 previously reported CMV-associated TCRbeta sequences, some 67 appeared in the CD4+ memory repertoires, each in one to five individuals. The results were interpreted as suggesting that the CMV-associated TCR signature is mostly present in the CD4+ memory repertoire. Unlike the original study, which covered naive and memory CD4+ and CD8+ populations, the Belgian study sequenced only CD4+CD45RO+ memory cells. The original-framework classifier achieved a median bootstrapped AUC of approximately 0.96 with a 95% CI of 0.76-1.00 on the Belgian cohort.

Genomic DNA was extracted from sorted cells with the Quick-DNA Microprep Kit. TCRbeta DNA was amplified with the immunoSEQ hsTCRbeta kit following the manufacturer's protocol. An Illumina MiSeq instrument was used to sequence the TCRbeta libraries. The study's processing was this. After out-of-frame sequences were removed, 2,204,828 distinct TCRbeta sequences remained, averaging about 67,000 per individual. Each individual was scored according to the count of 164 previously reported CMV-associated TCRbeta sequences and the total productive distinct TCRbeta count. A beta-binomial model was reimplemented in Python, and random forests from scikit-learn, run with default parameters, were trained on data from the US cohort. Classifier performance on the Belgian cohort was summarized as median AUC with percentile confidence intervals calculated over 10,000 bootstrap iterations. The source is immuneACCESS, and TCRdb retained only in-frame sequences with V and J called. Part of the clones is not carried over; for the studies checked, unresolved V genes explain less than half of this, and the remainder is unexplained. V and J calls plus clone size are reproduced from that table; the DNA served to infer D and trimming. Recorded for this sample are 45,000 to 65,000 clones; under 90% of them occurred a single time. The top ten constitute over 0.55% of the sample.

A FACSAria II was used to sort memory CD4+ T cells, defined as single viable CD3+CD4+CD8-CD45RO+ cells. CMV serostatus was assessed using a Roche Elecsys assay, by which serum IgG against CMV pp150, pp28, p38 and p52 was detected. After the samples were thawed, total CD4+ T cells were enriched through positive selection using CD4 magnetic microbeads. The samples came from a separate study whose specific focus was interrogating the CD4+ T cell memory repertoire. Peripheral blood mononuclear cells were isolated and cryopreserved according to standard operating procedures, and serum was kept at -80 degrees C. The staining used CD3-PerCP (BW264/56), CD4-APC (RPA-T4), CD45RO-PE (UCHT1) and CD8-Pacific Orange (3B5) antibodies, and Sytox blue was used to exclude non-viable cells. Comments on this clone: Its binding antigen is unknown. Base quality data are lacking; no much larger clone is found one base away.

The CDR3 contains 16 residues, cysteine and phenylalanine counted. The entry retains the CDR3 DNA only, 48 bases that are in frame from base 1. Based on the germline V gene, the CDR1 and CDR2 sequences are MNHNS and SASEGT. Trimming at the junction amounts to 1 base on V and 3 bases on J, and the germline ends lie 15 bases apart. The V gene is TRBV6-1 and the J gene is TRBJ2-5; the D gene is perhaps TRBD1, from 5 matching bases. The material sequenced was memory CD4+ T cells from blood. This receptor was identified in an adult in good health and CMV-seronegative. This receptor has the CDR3 CASSEDWPAGKETQYF. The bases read TGTGCCAGCAGTGAAGATTGGCCGGCAGGGAAAGAGACCCAGTACTTC.